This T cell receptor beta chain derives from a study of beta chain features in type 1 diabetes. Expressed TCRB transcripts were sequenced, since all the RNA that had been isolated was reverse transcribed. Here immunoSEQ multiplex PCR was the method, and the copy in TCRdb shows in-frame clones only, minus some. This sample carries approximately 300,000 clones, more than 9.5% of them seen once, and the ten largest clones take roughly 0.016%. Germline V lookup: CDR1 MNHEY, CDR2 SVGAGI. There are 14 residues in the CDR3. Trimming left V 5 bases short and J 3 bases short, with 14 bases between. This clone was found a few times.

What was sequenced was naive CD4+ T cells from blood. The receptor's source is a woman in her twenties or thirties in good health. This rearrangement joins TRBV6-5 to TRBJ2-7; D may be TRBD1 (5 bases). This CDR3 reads CASSLDRPFYEQYF. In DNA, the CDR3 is TGTGCCAGCAGTCTTGACAGACCCTTCTACGAGCAGTACTTC.